The rows below give T cell receptor beta chains drawn from one sample of a study of cytomegalovirus exposure and HLA in healthy donors. TCRdb's table, derived via immunoSEQ multiplex PCR, lists solely in-frame clones and lacks some. The table includes about 140,000 clones, approximately 87% detected once. Input material: PBMCs. The receptors shown here come from a man aged 18 to 35 in good health and CMV-seronegative. Each CDR3 is given with its conserved first and last residue. The order of the fields is clone size, J gene, D gene, V gene, CDR3 DNA, CDR3 protein. D genes are given only for firm matches. Clone size is stated in some rows and not others, as once, few, many or a class when expanded.

clone_size: few; j_call: TRBJ2-7; d_call: TRBD2; v_call: TRBV7-2; cdr3_nt: TGTGCCAGCAGCCCAGGACTAGGGGTGTACGAGCAGTACTTC; cdr3_aa: CASSPGLGVYEQYF
clone_size: once; j_call: TRBJ1-2; d_call: NA; v_call: TRBV5-4; cdr3_nt: TGTGCCAGCAGCATCCGGGGGGGGCTGACTAACTATGGCTACACCTTC; cdr3_aa: CASSIRGGLTNYGYTF
clone_size: NA; j_call: TRBJ1-1; d_call: TRBD1; v_call: TRBV6-1; cdr3_nt: TGTGCCAGCAGTGACCGTAACAGGGGGGCGGGCACTGAAGCTTTCTTT; cdr3_aa: CASSDRNRGAGTEAFF
clone_size: few; j_call: TRBJ1-4; d_call: NA; v_call: TRBV5-4; cdr3_nt: TGTGCCAGCAGCTTGACAGGAGGAACAGGGGAAAAACTGTTTTTT; cdr3_aa: CASSLTGGTGEKLFF
clone_size: NA; j_call: TRBJ1-5; d_call: TRBD1; v_call: TRBV4-1; cdr3_nt: TGCGCCAGCAGCCAAAGATACCGGGACAGAAGCAATCAGCCCCAGCATTTT; cdr3_aa: CASSQRYRDRSNQPQHF
clone_size: NA; j_call: TRBJ1-1; d_call: NA; v_call: TRBV5-1; cdr3_nt: TGCGCCAGCAGCAACCAGGGACACCTAGGAGGTACTGAAGCTTTCTTT; cdr3_aa: CASSNQGHLGGTEAFF
clone_size: NA; j_call: TRBJ1-4; d_call: NA; v_call: TRBV7-9; cdr3_nt: TGTGCCAGCCATAGCCCTCAGGGGCCTGGAAGCGAAAAACTGTTTTTT; cdr3_aa: CASHSPQGPGSEKLFF
clone_size: NA; j_call: TRBJ2-2; d_call: TRBD1; v_call: TRBV19; cdr3_nt: TGTGCCAGGCATGGGACAGGTGGTAGAGCCGGGGAGCTGTTTTTT; cdr3_aa: CARHGTGGRAGELFF
clone_size: NA; j_call: TRBJ2-1; d_call: TRBD2; v_call: TRBV9; cdr3_nt: TGTGCCAGCAGCGACCCTGGGACTAGCGGTCTTGAGCAGTTCTTC; cdr3_aa: CASSDPGTSGLEQFF
clone_size: NA; j_call: TRBJ1-3; d_call: TRBD1; v_call: TRBV7-2; cdr3_nt: TGTGCCAGCAGCTTAATGGGACAGGGTCTTCGGACGGCTGGAAACACCATATATTTT; cdr3_aa: CASSLMGQGLRTAGNTIYF
clone_size: NA; j_call: TRBJ2-7; d_call: NA; v_call: TRBV7-9; cdr3_nt: TGTGCCAGCAGCTCGACCCGGTGGGGCACCCTCGACGAGCAGTACTTC; cdr3_aa: CASSSTRWGTLDEQYF
clone_size: NA; j_call: TRBJ2-3; d_call: NA; v_call: TRBV30; cdr3_nt: TGTGCCTGGAGCCCTGATGAGGCGCAGTATTTT; cdr3_aa: CAWSPDEAQYF
clone_size: NA; j_call: TRBJ2-7; d_call: TRBD1; v_call: TRBV28; cdr3_nt: TGTGCCAGCAGTCTGGGACAGGGTCAGTCCGAGCAGTACTTC; cdr3_aa: CASSLGQGQSEQYF
clone_size: NA; j_call: TRBJ1-1; d_call: NA; v_call: TRBV18; cdr3_nt: TGTGCCAGCTCACCACCCCAGTTGAACACTGAAGCTTTCTTT; cdr3_aa: CASSPPQLNTEAFF
clone_size: few; j_call: TRBJ2-7; d_call: NA; v_call: TRBV7-9; cdr3_nt: TGTGCCAGCAGCTTAGCACAGGCCCACTACGAGCAGTACTTC; cdr3_aa: CASSLAQAHYEQYF
clone_size: few; j_call: TRBJ2-7; d_call: TRBD1; v_call: TRBV2; cdr3_nt: TGTGCCAGCAGTGCTATCTCTCGGACAGGGCCGAGATCATACGAGCAGTACTTC; cdr3_aa: CASSAISRTGPRSYEQYF
clone_size: NA; j_call: TRBJ2-1; d_call: NA; v_call: TRBV12-2; cdr3_nt: TGTGCAAGTCGCTTATCCCCGAGGCGGGAGGGCGAATACAATGAGCAGTTCTTC; cdr3_aa: CASRLSPRREGEYNEQFF
clone_size: NA; j_call: TRBJ2-3; d_call: NA; v_call: TRBV9; cdr3_nt: TGTGCCAGCAGCGTTGAGGGGGGCACAGATACGCAGTATTTT; cdr3_aa: CASSVEGGTDTQYF
clone_size: NA; j_call: TRBJ2-5; d_call: TRBD2; v_call: TRBV18; cdr3_nt: TGTGCCAGCTCACCACCGACTTGGGGGGGTATGGAGACCCAGTACTTC; cdr3_aa: CASSPPTWGGMETQYF
clone_size: few; j_call: TRBJ1-2; d_call: NA; v_call: TRBV6-5; cdr3_nt: TGTGCCAGCAGGCCACAGGGTCTATTGCCCTATGGCTACACCTTC; cdr3_aa: CASRPQGLLPYGYTF
clone_size: NA; j_call: TRBJ2-2; d_call: NA; v_call: TRBV28; cdr3_nt: TGTGCCAGCAGCATGGGGGGGGCGAACGGGGAGCTGTTTTTT; cdr3_aa: CASSMGGANGELFF
clone_size: NA; j_call: TRBJ1-1; d_call: NA; v_call: TRBV6-5; cdr3_nt: TGTGCCAGCAGTTACTCGCCAGGTGGGAGCCCTGAAGCTTTCTTT; cdr3_aa: CASSYSPGGSPEAFF
clone_size: NA; j_call: TRBJ2-3; d_call: NA; v_call: TRBV9; cdr3_nt: TGTGCCAGCAGCCCTAACCTCTTGCGCGGAGATACGCAGTATTTT; cdr3_aa: CASSPNLLRGDTQYF
clone_size: NA; j_call: TRBJ1-6; d_call: TRBD1; v_call: TRBV15; cdr3_nt: TGTGCCACCAGCAGAGATTATAGGGCAGGGGGATACTCACCCCTCCACTTT; cdr3_aa: CATSRDYRAGGYSPLHF
clone_size: NA; j_call: TRBJ1-2; d_call: TRBD1; v_call: TRBV7-9; cdr3_nt: TGTGCCAGCAGCCCCAGCAGGGGGCCCTCCTATGGCTACACCTTC; cdr3_aa: CASSPSRGPSYGYTF
clone_size: NA; j_call: TRBJ2-7; d_call: NA; v_call: TRBV9; cdr3_nt: TGTGCCAGCAGCGTAGAAACAAACTCCTACGAGCAGTACTTC; cdr3_aa: CASSVETNSYEQYF
clone_size: NA; j_call: TRBJ2-7; d_call: NA; v_call: TRBV10-3; cdr3_nt: TGTGCCATCAGTGAGTCGGACAGCTCCTACGAGCAGTACTTC; cdr3_aa: CAISESDSSYEQYF
clone_size: NA; j_call: TRBJ2-3; d_call: NA; v_call: TRBV7-9; cdr3_nt: TGTGCCAGCAGCCTTAGGGGGAGTAGCACAGATACGCAGTATTTT; cdr3_aa: CASSLRGSSTDTQYF
clone_size: NA; j_call: TRBJ1-3; d_call: NA; v_call: TRBV7-8; cdr3_nt: TGTGCCAGCAGTTTGGGAGGGGGAGGTGGAAACACCATATATTTT; cdr3_aa: CASSLGGGGGNTIYF
clone_size: NA; j_call: TRBJ1-1; d_call: NA; v_call: TRBV27; cdr3_nt: TGTGCCAGCAGTCCGAACAAGAGACAGCGCCCTATGAACACTGAAGCTTTCTTT; cdr3_aa: CASSPNKRQRPMNTEAFF